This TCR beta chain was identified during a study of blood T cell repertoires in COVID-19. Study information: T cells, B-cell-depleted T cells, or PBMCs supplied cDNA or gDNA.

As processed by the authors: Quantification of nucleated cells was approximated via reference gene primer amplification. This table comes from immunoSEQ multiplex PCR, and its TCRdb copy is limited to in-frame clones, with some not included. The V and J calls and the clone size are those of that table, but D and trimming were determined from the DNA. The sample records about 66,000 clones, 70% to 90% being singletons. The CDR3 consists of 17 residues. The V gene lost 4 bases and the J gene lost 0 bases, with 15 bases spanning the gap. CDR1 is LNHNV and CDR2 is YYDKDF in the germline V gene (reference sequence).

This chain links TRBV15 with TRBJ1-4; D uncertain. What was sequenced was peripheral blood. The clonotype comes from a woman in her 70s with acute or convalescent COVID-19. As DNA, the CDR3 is TGTGCCACCAGCATTTTCAAAAACAGCCCAACTAATGAAAAACTGTTTTTT. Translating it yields CATSIFKNSPTNEKLFF.